This T cell receptor (beta chain) came from a study of blood T cell repertoires in COVID-19. Background on the study: Researchers got acute and convalescent COVID-19 samples from the United States, Italy and Spain. T cells, B-cell-depleted T cells, or PBMCs supplied cDNA or gDNA.

This clone was picked up a small number of times. Per the study methods: How many nucleated cells were present was estimated from reference gene primer amplification. Sequencing used immunoSEQ multiplex PCR; TCRdb keeps in-frame clones, though not all of them. Clonal size and the V and J genes are those of that table, whereas D and trimming came from the DNA. The data show under 250,000 clones, approximately 82% seen once. The V gene end was trimmed by 6 bases and the J gene end by 4 bases; junction bases not matched to a gene: 14. The CDR3 has 16 residues. Germline V CDR1 and CDR2: LNHDA, SQIVND (reference sequence).

The TCR was taken from a woman in her 70s with active or convalescent COVID-19. The V gene is TRBV19, the J gene TRBJ2-7, with TRBD2 matching 8 bases. Sequencing was performed on peripheral blood. CDR3 protein: CASSLRPGTSGYEQYF. As DNA, the CDR3 is TGTGCCAGTAGCCTCCGTCCCGGGACTAGTGGTTACGAGCAGTACTTC.